This T cell receptor (beta chain) was sequenced for a study of blood T cell repertoires in COVID-19. Looking at the study overall: The samples span acute and convalescent COVID-19 from the United States, Italy and Spain. PBMCs, B-cell-depleted T cells, or T cells provided the cDNA or gDNA that made up the material.

This CDR3 is built from 13 residues. Germline-derived CDR1 and CDR2 are WNHNN and SYGVQD (reference sequence). Trimming cost V 6 bases and J 1 base, with 9 bases left between them. Only one count was recorded for this clone. Authors' processing steps: Nucleated cell number was recorded as an estimate derived from reference gene primer amplification. TCRdb keeps only in-frame clones here, not all; method: immunoSEQ multiplex PCR. Clone size and the V and J calls come from that table; the DNA yielded D and trimming. This sample yields about 87,000 clones, of which around 81% are seen a single time; around 2.1% belongs to the top ten.

This TCR was recovered from a woman in her 70s with acute or convalescent COVID-19. The V and J genes are TRBV10-1 and TRBJ1-1; TRBD1 might be the D (5 bases). Sequencing was performed on peripheral blood. The CDR3 region has the DNA TGCGCCAGCAGCTGGGGCCGGAACACTGAAGCTTTCTTT. This translates into CASSWGRNTEAFF.